These 30 T cell receptor beta chains were sequenced from one sample in a study of cytomegalovirus exposure and HLA in healthy donors. Primers for the PCR totalled 60 Vbeta and 13 Jbeta. The method was immunoSEQ multiplex PCR; TCRdb's version includes in-frame clones alone and lacks a portion of them. In the table there are fewer than 150,000 clones, around 72% of which are singletons. The specimen was PBMCs. These receptor sequences come from a human donor in good health.

This clone was observed a few times. In DNA form, the CDR3 reads TGCGCCAGCAGCTTTGGACAGATTACTTACGAGCAGTACTTC. Translation: CASSFGQITYEQYF. The rearrangement joins TRBV5-1 to TRBJ2-7; maybe TRBD1 (6 bases). This CDR3 is built from 14 residues. The V gene's germline CDR1 is SGHRS and CDR2 YFSETQ. V was clipped by 2 bases and J by 4 bases, with 13 bases between them. Looking up the rest from reference TRBV5-1 and TRBJ2-7 gives the full variable domain: KAGVTQTPRYLIKTRGQQVTLSCSPISGHRSVSWYQQTPGQGLQFLFEYFSETQRNKGNFPGRFSGRQFSNSRSEMNVSTLELGDSALYLCASSFGQITYEQYFGPGTRLTVT.

The chain couples TRBV11-1 to TRBJ2-5; possible D gene TRBD2, 6 bases. CDR3 size: 15 residues. Germline assignment: CDR1 SGHAT and CDR2 FQDESV (reference sequence). With 5 bases removed from V and 5 bases from J, the gap between germline ends came to 18 bases. The CDR3 sequence is CASSKSRGRSETQYF. CDR3 nucleotides: TGTGCCAGCAGCAAATCGCGGGGCAGGAGTGAGACCCAGTACTTC.

The CDR3 region has the DNA TGTGCCAGCAGCCTCGGGGGGGTAAATGAAAAACTGTTTTTT. Its translation: CASSLGGVNEKLFF. The chain carries TRBV7-9 and TRBJ1-4, with D possibly matching TRBD1 (5 bases). Trimming took 5 bases from V and 5 from J, leaving 12 bases between them. CDR3 size: 14 residues. The germline CDR1 and CDR2 sequences are SEHNR and FQNEAQ (reference sequence).

V is TRBV2 and J is TRBJ1-1; perhaps TRBD1 as D (6 bases). This CDR3 spans 13 amino acids. Germline assignment: CDR1 SNHLY and CDR2 FYNNEI. V gave up 6 bases and J gave up 7 bases, with 15 bases separating them. CDR3 loop: CASRKGGGLEAFF. CDR3 nucleotide sequence: TGTGCCAGCAGGAAGGGAGGGGGTCTTGAAGCTTTCTTT.

V and J are TRBV6-5 and TRBJ2-1, with D possibly being TRBD2 (6 bases). Trimming cost V 7 bases and J 0 bases, with 10 bases left between them. The CDR3 totals 14 residues. Germline CDR1 reads MNHEY; CDR2 reads SVGAGI. CDR3 loop: CASKRGSSYNEQFF. The CDR3, as DNA: TGTGCCAGCAAACGGGGGAGCTCCTACAATGAGCAGTTCTTC.

Written as DNA, the CDR3 is TGTGCCAGCAGCTCTCAGGGGAAGGACACTGAAGCTTTCTTT. This gives the protein CASSSQGKDTEAFF. This chain connects TRBV7-9 to TRBJ1-1, with D possibly matching TRBD1 (6 bases). The V end was cut by 4 bases, the J end by 3 bases, with 12 bases between. The germline V gene has CDR1 SEHNR and CDR2 FQNEAQ (reference sequence). This CDR3 has 14 amino acids.

This chain uses TRBV7-8 with TRBJ2-3, with TRBD2 as a possible D gene (5 bases). The ends were cut back, 3 bases at V and 2 bases at J, with 12 bases in the middle. This CDR3 is 15 amino acids long. CDR1 is SGHVS, CDR2 FQNEAQ, per germline. CDR3 loop: CASSLKDWITDTQYF. CDR3 DNA sequence: TGTGCCAGCAGCTTGAAGGACTGGATCACAGATACGCAGTATTTT.

The rearrangement uses TRBV5-1 and TRBJ1-2, with 11 bases lining up with TRBD1. This CDR3 contains 17 residues. V trimming: 4 bases; J trimming: 2 bases; junction bases outside the gene matches: 10. Germline CDR1 is SGHRS and CDR2 is YFSETQ. The CDR3 DNA reads as TGCGCCAGCAGCCACCCCGGACAGGGGGCCGAGAACTATGGCTACACCTTC. Translation: CASSHPGQGAENYGYTF.

This clone was counted a few times. At one of its ends the junction is not consistent with the germline gene, which may arise from a read error. V and J are TRBV7-9 and TRBJ2-5, with D perhaps TRBD2 (6 bases). The J call could be wrong; TRBJ2-7 is a better fit for the DNA end. Germline loops: CDR1 SEHNR, CDR2 FQNEAQ (reference sequence). The CDR3 length is 18 residues. The CDR3 reads CSSSLAEMRTLGRYEQYF. The CDR3 nucleotides read TGTTCCAGCAGCTTAGCGGAAATGAGGACATTAGGAAGGTACGAGCAGTACTTC.

V gene TRBV7-3 combines with J gene TRBJ2-7, with a possible D match to TRBD2 (6 bases). This CDR3 region has 13 residues. Per the germline V gene, CDR1 is SGHTA and CDR2 is FQGTGA. V was pared by 4 bases and J by 5 bases, with 12 bases between. The CDR3 nucleotides are TGTGCCAGCAGCTCCCCGGGACTCCACGAGCAGTACTTC. Translating it yields CASSSPGLHEQYF. Combining the CDR3 with reference TRBV7-3 and TRBJ2-7 gives the whole variable domain GAGVSQTPSNKVTEKGKYVELRCDPISGHTALYWYRQSLGQGPEFLIYFQGTGAADDSGLPNDRFFAVRPEGSVSTLKIQRTERGDSAVYLCASSSPGLHEQYFGPGTRLTVT.

The V call is TRBV7-3, the J call TRBJ2-3; TRBD1 aligns across 9 bases. Germline CDR1 and CDR2: SGHTA and FQGTGA. The CDR3 consists of 17 residues. The junction had 5 bases not matched to a gene; V was cut back by 1 base and J by 0 bases. The CDR3 loop reads CASSLIGTGSSTDTQYF. The DNA of the CDR3 is TGTGCCAGCAGCTTAATTGGGACAGGGAGTAGCACAGATACGCAGTATTTT.

The chain uses TRBV6-1 and TRBJ1-1; 7 bases are shared with TRBD1. Unmatched junction bases numbered 4, after V lost 5 bases and J lost 1 base. Germline values: CDR1 MNHNS, CDR2 SASEGT. The CDR3 contains 14 residues. CDR3 loop: CASSNRDRNTEAFF. CDR3 nucleotide sequence: TGTGCCAGCAGTAACAGGGACAGGAACACTGAAGCTTTCTTT.

The V gene is TRBV7-8, the J gene TRBJ2-7; TRBD1 is a possible D gene (6 bases). CDR1 SGHVS and CDR2 FQNEAQ come from the germline V gene. The CDR3 has 14 residues. Trimming stripped 0 bases from V and 4 bases from J, with 10 bases between. The CDR3 DNA reads TGTGCCAGCAGCTTAGCGAAACAGGGTTACGAGCAGTACTTC. Its translation is CASSLAKQGYEQYF.

This clone was picked up a small number of times. This chain connects TRBV6-1 to TRBJ2-6, with 8 positions matching TRBD1. The CDR3 consists of 18 residues. Losses at the gene ends were 2 bases for V and 3 bases for J; bases not matched to a gene: 9. CDR1 is MNHNS, CDR2 SASEGT, per germline. The chain's CDR3 is CASSETAGGIFGANVLTF. CDR3 sequence (DNA): TGTGCCAGCAGTGAAACGGCAGGGGGCATATTTGGGGCCAACGTCCTGACTTTC.

The V gene is TRBV7-8, the J gene TRBJ2-7; 10 bases are a match to TRBD1. Losses at the gene ends were 5 bases for V and 2 bases for J; bases not matched to a gene: 6. The CDR3 totals 15 residues. Looked up from germline, CDR1 is SGHVS and CDR2 is FQNEAQ. The CDR3 sequence is CASSLRDRGPYEQYF. The CDR3 coding sequence is TGTGCCAGCAGCCTCCGGGACAGGGGTCCCTACGAGCAGTACTTC.

This rearrangement joins TRBV19 to TRBJ2-2; 9 bases are shared with TRBD1. The J segment lost 7 bases and the V segment lost 7 bases, leaving 7 bases of the junction unmatched. CDR1 is LNHDA and CDR2 is SQIVND in the germline V gene (reference sequence). This CDR3 has 14 residues. CDR3 sequence: CASTNGQGIGELFF. The CDR3 DNA follows: TGTGCCAGTACAAATGGACAGGGGATCGGGGAGCTGTTTTTT.

This clone is a singleton in its sample. J is TRBJ2-7 and V is TRBV6-6, with D uncertain. The V gene's germline CDR1 is MNHNY and CDR2 SVGAGI (reference sequence). The CDR3 loop spans 11 amino acids. V shed 3 bases and J shed 6 bases, with 6 bases lying between them. CDR3 sequence reads: CASSYSLEQYF. The CDR3 bases are TGTGCCAGCAGTTATTCTCTCGAGCAGTACTTC.

The rearrangement uses TRBV10-3 and TRBJ1-2; D is unclear. Germline CDR1 and CDR2: ENHRY and SYGVKD. The CDR3 runs to 11 residues. V lost 4 bases and J 7 bases, leaving 7 bases between the germline ends. The CDR3 bases are TGTGCCATCAGTGGGAGCCTTGGCTACACCTTC. This translates into CAISGSLGYTF.

J is TRBJ1-1 and V is TRBV6-5, with D maybe TRBD1 (6 bases). With 6 bases removed from V and 7 bases from J, the gap between germline ends came to 18 bases. From germline, CDR1 is MNHEY and CDR2 SVGAGI. This CDR3 is built from 14 residues. CDR3 coding DNA: TGTGCCAGCAGCCCGTATGGCTCAGGGGTTGAAGCTTTCTTT. Its translation: CASSPYGSGVEAFF.

The chain employs TRBV4-1 and TRBJ2-3; 11 bases are shared with TRBD1. This CDR3 is built from 17 residues. CDR1 MGHRA and CDR2 YSYEKL come from the germline V gene. Trimming removed 1 base from V and 6 bases from J; junction bases left unmatched: 9. In DNA form, the CDR3 reads TGCGCCAGCAGCCAAGGGGACAGGGGGAGGACGGGTGATACGCAGTATTTT. It encodes CASSQGDRGRTGDTQYF.

For the CDR3, the DNA is TGTGCCAGCAGACAATATCAGACAGGTAGCGGCTACACCTTC. Translation gives CASRQYQTGSGYTF. The rearrangement uses TRBV2 and TRBJ1-2, with D possibly matching TRBD1 (6 bases). This CDR3 region has 14 residues. In germline, CDR1 is SNHLY, CDR2 FYNNEI. Trimming removed 6 bases at V and 8 bases at J, with 19 bases between.

DNA of the CDR3: TGTGCCAGCAGTGACGAGCGACGCAATGAGCAGTTCTTC. It is translated as CASSDERRNEQFF. This chain uses TRBV6-4 with TRBJ2-1; D not certain. The CDR3 loop spans 13 amino acids. The germline gives CDR1 MRHNA, CDR2 SNTAGT. Between the trimmed V and J ends, which lost 2 bases and 6 bases, there was a span of 8 bases.

The chain carries TRBV7-9 and TRBJ1-4; the match to TRBD1 covers 7 bases. Losses at the gene ends were 4 bases for V and 5 bases for J; bases not matched to a gene: 7. The CDR3 is 15 amino acids. Looked up from germline, CDR1 is SEHNR and CDR2 is FQNEAQ (reference sequence). CDR3 in amino acids: CASSWRTGTNEKLFF. DNA for the CDR3: TGTGCCAGCAGCTGGAGGACAGGAACCAATGAAAAACTGTTTTTT.

This rearrangement joins TRBV7-3 to TRBJ2-1, with 11 bases fitting TRBD1. Germline assignment: CDR1 SGHTA and CDR2 FQGTGA. This CDR3 has 14 residues. V was clipped by 8 bases and J by 1 base; unmatched bases: 1. CDR3 coding DNA: TGTGCCAGCGGACAGGGGGCATCCTACAATGAGCAGTTCTTC. This codes for CASGQGASYNEQFF. Full variable domain (missing parts from reference TRBV7-3 and TRBJ2-1): GAGVSQTPSNKVTEKGKYVELRCDPISGHTALYWYRQSLGQGPEFLIYFQGTGAADDSGLPNDRFFAVRPEGSVSTLKIQRTERGDSAVYLCASGQGASYNEQFFGPGTRLTVL.

V gene TRBV4-1 combines with J gene TRBJ2-3, with TRBD2 matching over 9 bases. The CDR3 sequence is 16 residues long. CDR1 is MGHRA and CDR2 is YSYEKL in the germline V gene. V was pared by 0 bases and J by 2 bases, with 3 bases of the junction left unmatched. Here the CDR3 DNA reads TGCGCCAGCAGCCAAGATAGCGGGGGTTCCACAGATACGCAGTATTTT. Translation: CASSQDSGGSTDTQYF.

The rearrangement joins TRBV6-6 to TRBJ1-6; a possible D gene is TRBD1 (6 bases). V lost 2 bases and J 9 bases, leaving 11 bases between the germline ends. The germline V gene has CDR1 MNHNY and CDR2 SVGAGI (reference sequence). The CDR3 sequence is 14 residues long. CDR3 bases: TGTGCCAGCAGTTACCGACAGGCTGGTTCACCCCTCCACTTT. It translates to CASSYRQAGSPLHF.

The chain couples TRBV5-6 to TRBJ2-1; D perhaps matches TRBD2 (6 bases). The CDR3 is made up of 13 amino acids. The ends were cut back, 4 bases at V and 9 bases at J, with 14 bases in the middle. CDR1 and CDR2 (germline): SGHDT, YYEEEE. The CDR3 coding sequence is TGTGCCAGCAGCGGCTGGACTAAGGGTGAGCAGTTCTTC. Protein sequence: CASSGWTKGEQFF.

The chain couples TRBV4-1 to TRBJ2-1; D is perhaps TRBD2 (5 bases). Trimming removed 0 bases from V and 7 bases from J, with 19 bases in between. Germline V gene sequence: CDR1 MGHRA, CDR2 YSYEKL. There are 17 residues in the CDR3. The CDR3 loop is CASSQELPQTGGNEQFF. The CDR3 DNA reads TGCGCCAGCAGCCAAGAACTCCCGCAAACCGGCGGGAATGAGCAGTTCTTC.

This chain uses TRBV5-1 with TRBJ2-7; 8 bases are a match to TRBD1. Germline V gene lookup returns CDR1 SGHRS and CDR2 YFSETQ. With 1 base clipped from V and 4 bases from J, the junction kept 13 bases outside the gene matches. CDR3 size: 17 residues. The CDR3 nucleotides are TGCGCCAGCAGCTTGAACTCCGGGACAGGCTCCGCGTACGAGCAGTACTTC. This codes for CASSLNSGTGSAYEQYF.

This clone was recorded once. V usage is TRBV7-9 and J usage is TRBJ2-5, with TRBD2 matching 10 bases. V lost 3 bases to trimming and J lost 4 bases; unmatched junction nucleotides: 14. The germline CDR1 and CDR2 sequences are SEHNR and FQNEAQ (reference sequence). The CDR3 runs to 18 residues. The CDR3 region is CASSLGGTSGMWGETQYF. The DNA of the CDR3 is TGTGCCAGCAGCTTGGGGGGTACTAGCGGGATGTGGGGAGAGACCCAGTACTTC.